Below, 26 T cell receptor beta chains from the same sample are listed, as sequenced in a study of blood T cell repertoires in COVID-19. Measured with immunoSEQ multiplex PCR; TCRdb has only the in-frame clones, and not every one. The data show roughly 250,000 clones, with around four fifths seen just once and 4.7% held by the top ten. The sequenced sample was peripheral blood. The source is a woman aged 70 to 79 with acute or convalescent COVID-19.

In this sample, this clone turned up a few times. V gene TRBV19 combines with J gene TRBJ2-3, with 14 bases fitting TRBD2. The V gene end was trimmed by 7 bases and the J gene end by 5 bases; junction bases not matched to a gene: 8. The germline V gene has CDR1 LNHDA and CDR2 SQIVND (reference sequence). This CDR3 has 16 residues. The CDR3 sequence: CASTTTSGGARDTQYF. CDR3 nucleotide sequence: TGTGCCAGTACCACGACTAGCGGGGGGGCCAGAGATACGCAGTATTTT.

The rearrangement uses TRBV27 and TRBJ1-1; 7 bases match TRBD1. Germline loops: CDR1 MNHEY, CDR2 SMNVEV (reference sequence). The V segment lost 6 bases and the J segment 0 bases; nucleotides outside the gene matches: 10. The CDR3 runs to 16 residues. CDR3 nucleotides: TGTGCCAGCAGGTCAAAAACAGGGGTTTTGAACACTGAAGCTTTCTTT. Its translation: CASRSKTGVLNTEAFF.

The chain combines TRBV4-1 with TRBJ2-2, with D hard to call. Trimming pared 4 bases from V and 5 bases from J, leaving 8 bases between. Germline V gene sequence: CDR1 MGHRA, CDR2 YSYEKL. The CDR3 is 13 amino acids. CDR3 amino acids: CASSPLVTGELFF. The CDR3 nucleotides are TGCGCCAGCAGCCCCCTCGTGACCGGGGAGCTGTTTTTT.

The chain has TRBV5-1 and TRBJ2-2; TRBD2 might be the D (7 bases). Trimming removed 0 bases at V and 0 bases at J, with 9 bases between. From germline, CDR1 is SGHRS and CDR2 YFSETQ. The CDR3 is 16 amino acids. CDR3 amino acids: CASSLAGGANTGELFF. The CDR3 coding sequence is TGCGCCAGCAGCTTGGCGGGGGGCGCGAACACCGGGGAGCTGTTTTTT.

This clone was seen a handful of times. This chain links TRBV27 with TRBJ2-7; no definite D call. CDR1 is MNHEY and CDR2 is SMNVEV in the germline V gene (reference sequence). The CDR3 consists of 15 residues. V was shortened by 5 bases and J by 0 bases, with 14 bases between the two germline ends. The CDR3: CASSPYLRYSYEQYF. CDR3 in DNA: TGTGCCAGCAGTCCGTACCTCAGGTACTCCTACGAGCAGTACTTC.

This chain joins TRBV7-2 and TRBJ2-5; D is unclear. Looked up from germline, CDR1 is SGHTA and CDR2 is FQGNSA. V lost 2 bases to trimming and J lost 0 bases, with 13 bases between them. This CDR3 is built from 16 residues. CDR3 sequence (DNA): TGTGCCAGCAGCTTATGGCTGACGCGGCACCAAGAGACCCAGTACTTC. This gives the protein CASSLWLTRHQETQYF. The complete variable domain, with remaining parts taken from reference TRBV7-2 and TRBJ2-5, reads GAGVSQSPSNKVTEKGKDVELRCDPISGHTALYWYRQSLGQGLEFLIYFQGNSAPDKSGLPSDRFSAERTGGSVSTLTIQRTQQEDSAVYLCASSLWLTRHQETQYFGPGTRLLVL.

The CDR3 here is CASGSGQGGETQYF. For the CDR3, the DNA is TGTGCTAGTGGTTCAGGACAGGGGGGGGAGACCCAGTACTTC. The rearrangement uses TRBV12-5 and TRBJ2-5, with 10 bases aligning to TRBD1. The CDR3 covers 14 residues. Looked up from germline, CDR1 is LGHNT and CDR2 is FRNRAP. V lost 4 bases, J lost 5 bases, and 4 bases stayed unmatched.

The CDR3 reads CASSPPLIAGGSEQFF. For the CDR3, the DNA is TGTGCCAGCTCACCACCGTTGATAGCGGGGGGCTCTGAGCAGTTCTTC. The chain combines TRBV18 with TRBJ2-1, with 10 bases fitting TRBD2. This CDR3 spans 16 amino acids. The V gene's germline CDR1 is KGHSH and CDR2 LQKENI. V dropped 0 bases and J dropped 9; count of bases not matched to a gene: 8.

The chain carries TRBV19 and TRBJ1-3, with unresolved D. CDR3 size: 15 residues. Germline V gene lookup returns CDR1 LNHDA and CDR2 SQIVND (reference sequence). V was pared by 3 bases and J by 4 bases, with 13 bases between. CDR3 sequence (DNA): TGTGCCAGTAGTATTTACGAACGGAGGGGAAACACCATATATTTT. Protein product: CASSIYERRGNTIYF.

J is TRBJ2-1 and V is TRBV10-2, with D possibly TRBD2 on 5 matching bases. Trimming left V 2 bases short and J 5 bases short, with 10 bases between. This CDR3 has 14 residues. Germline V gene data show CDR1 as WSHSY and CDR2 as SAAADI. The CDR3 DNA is TGCGCCAGCAGTGAGGGACTTACCAACAATGAGCAGTTCTTC. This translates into CASSEGLTNNEQFF.

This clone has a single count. CDR3: CASSYEGGLNTEAFF. For the CDR3, the DNA is TGTGCCAGCAGTTACGAGGGCGGCCTGAACACTGAAGCTTTCTTT. The rearrangement uses TRBV6-6 and TRBJ1-1; no reliable D call. Germline V lookup: CDR1 MNHNY, CDR2 SVGAGI (reference sequence). The CDR3 contains 15 residues. V lost 2 bases to trimming and J lost 0 bases, with 10 bases between them.

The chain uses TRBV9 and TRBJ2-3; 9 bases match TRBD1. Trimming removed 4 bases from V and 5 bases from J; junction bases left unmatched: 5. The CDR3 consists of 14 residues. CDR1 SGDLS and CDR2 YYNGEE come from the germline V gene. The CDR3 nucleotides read TGTGCCAGCAGCCCCCGGACAGGGGTAGATACGCAGTATTTT. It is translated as CASSPRTGVDTQYF.

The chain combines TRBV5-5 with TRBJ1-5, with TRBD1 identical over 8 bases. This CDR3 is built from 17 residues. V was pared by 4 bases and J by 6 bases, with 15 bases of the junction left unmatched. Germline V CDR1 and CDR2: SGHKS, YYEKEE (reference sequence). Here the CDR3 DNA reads TGTGCCAGCAGCGCCGGGACAGGACGAGGGGGAGGTCAGCCCCAGCATTTT. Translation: CASSAGTGRGGGQPQHF.

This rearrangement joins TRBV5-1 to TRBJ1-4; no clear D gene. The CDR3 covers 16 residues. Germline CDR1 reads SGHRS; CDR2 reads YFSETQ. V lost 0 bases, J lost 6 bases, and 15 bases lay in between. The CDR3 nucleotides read TGCGCCAGCAGCTTGGCCGGGCGGGTCACGGATGAAAAACTGTTTTTT. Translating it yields CASSLAGRVTDEKLFF.

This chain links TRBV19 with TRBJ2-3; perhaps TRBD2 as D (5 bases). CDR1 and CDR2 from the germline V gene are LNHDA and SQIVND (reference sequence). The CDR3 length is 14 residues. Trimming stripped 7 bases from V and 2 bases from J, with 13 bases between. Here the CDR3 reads CASMRGLPTDTQYF. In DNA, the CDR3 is TGTGCCAGTATGAGAGGGCTGCCCACAGATACGCAGTATTTT.

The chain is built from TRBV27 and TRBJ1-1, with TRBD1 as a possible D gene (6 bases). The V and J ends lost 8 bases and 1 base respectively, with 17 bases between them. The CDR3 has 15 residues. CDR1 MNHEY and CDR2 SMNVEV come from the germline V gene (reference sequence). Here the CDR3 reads CASGPQGKANTEAFF. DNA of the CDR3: TGTGCCAGCGGGCCTCAGGGGAAGGCGAACACTGAAGCTTTCTTT.

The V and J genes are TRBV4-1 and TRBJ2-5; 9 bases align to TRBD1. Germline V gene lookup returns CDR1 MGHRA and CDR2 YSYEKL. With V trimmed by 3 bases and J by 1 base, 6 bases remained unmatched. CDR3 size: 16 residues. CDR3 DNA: TGCGCCAGCAGCCAGGGGACAGGGTCGTCCCAAGAGACCCAGTACTTC. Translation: CASSQGTGSSQETQYF.

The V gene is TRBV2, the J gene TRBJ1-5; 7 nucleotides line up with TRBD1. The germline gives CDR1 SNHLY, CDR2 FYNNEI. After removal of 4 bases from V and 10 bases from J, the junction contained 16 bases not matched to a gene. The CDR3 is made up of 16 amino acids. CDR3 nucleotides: TGTGCCAGCAGTGGATCCCTGGGACAGTCATTACAACCCCAGCATTTT. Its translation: CASSGSLGQSLQPQHF. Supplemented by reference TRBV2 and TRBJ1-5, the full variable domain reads EPEVTQTPSHQVTQMGQEVILRCVPISNHLYFYWYRQILGQKVEFLVSFYNNEISEKSEIFDDQFSVERPDGSNFTLKIRSTKLEDSAMYFCASSGSLGQSLQPQHFGDGTRLSIL.

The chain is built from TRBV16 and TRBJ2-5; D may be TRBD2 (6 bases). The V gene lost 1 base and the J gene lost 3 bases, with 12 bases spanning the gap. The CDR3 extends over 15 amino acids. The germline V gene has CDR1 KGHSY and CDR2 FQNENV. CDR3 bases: TGTGCCAGCAGCCAATTACGGGGGTCAGAAGAGACCCAGTACTTC. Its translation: CASSQLRGSEETQYF.

The CDR3 is CASSLAGTPYGYTF. The CDR3 DNA reads TGCGCCAGCAGCTTGGCGGGGACACCCTATGGCTACACCTTC. The V and J genes are TRBV5-1 and TRBJ1-2; possible D gene TRBD1, 6 bases. CDR1 and CDR2 (germline): SGHRS, YFSETQ. The CDR3 length is 14 residues. V lost 0 bases and J lost 4, with 10 bases in between.

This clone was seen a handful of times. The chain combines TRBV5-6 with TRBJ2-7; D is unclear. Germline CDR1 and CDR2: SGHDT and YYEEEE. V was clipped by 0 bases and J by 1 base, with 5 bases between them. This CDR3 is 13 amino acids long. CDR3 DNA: TGTGCCAGCAGCTTGGTACAGTCCTACGAGCAGTACTTC. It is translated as CASSLVQSYEQYF.

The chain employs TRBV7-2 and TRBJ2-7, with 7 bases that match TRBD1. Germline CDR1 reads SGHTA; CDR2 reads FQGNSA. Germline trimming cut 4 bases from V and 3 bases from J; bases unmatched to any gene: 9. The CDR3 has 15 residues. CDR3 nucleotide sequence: TGTGCCAGCAGCTCCCGACAGGGCCCCGACTACGAGCAGTACTTC. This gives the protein CASSSRQGPDYEQYF.

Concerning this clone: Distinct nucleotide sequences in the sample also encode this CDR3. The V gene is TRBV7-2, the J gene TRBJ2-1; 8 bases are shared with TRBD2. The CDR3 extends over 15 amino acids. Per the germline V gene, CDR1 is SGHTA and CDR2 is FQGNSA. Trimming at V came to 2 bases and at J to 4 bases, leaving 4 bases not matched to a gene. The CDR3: CASSLSGGPYNEQFF. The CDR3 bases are TGTGCCAGCAGCTTAAGCGGGGGCCCTTACAATGAGCAGTTCTTC. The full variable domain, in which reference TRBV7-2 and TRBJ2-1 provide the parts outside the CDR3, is GAGVSQSPSNKVTEKGKDVELRCDPISGHTALYWYRQSLGQGLEFLIYFQGNSAPDKSGLPSDRFSAERTGGSVSTLTIQRTQQEDSAVYLCASSLSGGPYNEQFFGPGTRLTVL.

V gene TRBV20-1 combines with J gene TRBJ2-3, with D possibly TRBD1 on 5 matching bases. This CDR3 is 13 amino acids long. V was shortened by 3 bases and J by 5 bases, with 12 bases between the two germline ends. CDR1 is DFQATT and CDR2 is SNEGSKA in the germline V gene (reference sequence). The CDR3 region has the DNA TGCAGTGCTAGTAAGGGGCGCGAAGATACGCAGTATTTT. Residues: CSASKGREDTQYF.

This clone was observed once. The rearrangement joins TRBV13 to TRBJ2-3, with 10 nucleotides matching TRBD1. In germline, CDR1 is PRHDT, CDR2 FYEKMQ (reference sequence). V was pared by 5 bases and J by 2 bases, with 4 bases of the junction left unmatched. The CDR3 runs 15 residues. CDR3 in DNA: TGTGCCAGCAGCCAGGGACAGGGGTTCACAGATACGCAGTATTTT. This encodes CASSQGQGFTDTQYF.

As DNA, the CDR3 is TGCGCCAGCAGCCAAGCACTAGCGGGGGGTTACGAGCAGTACTTC. Protein product: CASSQALAGGYEQYF. This rearrangement joins TRBV4-1 to TRBJ2-7, with TRBD2 identical over 12 bases. Germline loops: CDR1 MGHRA, CDR2 YSYEKL. After removal of 1 base from V and 4 bases from J, the junction contained 2 bases not matched to a gene. There are 15 residues in the CDR3.